This TCR beta chain was captured by sequencing in a study of cytomegalovirus exposure and HLA in healthy donors. PCR was performed using 60 Vbeta and 13 Jbeta primers. Sequencing was performed with immunoSEQ multiplex PCR; in TCRdb, only in-frame clones are kept and a portion is missing. The sample shows approximately 90,000 clones, roughly 80% of them seen only once. Study-level results: While the bulk of TCR sequences proved rare, some public TCRs turned up in many donors. Later, TCR association rates were found to vary by HLA locus, highest for DRB1 and lowest for HLA-C.

Comments on this clone: Its antigen is undetermined.

Unmatched junction bases numbered 16, after V lost 4 bases and J lost 5 bases. Germline CDR1 and CDR2: SGDLS and YYNGEE. CDR3 length equals 17 residues. The sequence derives from a male donor in good health and CMV-seronegative. The specimen was PBMCs. The V and J genes are TRBV9 and TRBJ1-1; 8 bases line up with TRBD1. The CDR3 sequence: CASSPHPGRGQGTEAFF. The CDR3, as DNA: TGTGCCAGCAGCCCGCACCCGGGTAGAGGACAGGGTACTGAAGCTTTCTTT. The full variable domain, its missing parts supplied by reference TRBV9 and TRBJ1-1, is DSGVTQTPKHLITATGQRVTLRCSPRSGDLSVYWYQQSLDQGLQFLIQYYNGEERAKGNILERFSAQQFPDLHSELNLSSLELGDSALYFCASSPHPGRGQGTEAFFGQGTRLTVV.